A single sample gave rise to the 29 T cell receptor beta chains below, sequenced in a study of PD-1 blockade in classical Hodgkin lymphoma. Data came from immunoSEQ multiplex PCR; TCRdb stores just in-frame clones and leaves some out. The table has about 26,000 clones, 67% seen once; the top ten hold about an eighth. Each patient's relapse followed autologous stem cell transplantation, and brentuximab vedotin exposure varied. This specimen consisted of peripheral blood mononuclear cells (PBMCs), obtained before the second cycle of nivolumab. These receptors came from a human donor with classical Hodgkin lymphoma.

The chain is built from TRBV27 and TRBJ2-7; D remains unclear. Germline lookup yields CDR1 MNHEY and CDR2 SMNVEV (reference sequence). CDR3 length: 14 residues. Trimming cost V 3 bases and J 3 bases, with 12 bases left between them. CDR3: CASSLKAISYEQYF. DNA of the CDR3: TGTGCCAGCAGTTTGAAAGCCATCAGCTACGAGCAGTACTTC.

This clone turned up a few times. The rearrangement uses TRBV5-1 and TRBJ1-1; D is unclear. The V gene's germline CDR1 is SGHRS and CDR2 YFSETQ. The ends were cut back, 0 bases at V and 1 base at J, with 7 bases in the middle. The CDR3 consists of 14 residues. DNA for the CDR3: TGCGCCAGCAGCTTGGGAGGTCCGAACACTGAAGCTTTCTTT. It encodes CASSLGGPNTEAFF.

In DNA form, the CDR3 reads TGTGCCAGCAGAGGGGTCTCTAACTATGGCTACACCTTC. Translation gives CASRGVSNYGYTF. The rearrangement links TRBV7-2 to TRBJ1-2; perhaps TRBD1 as D (5 bases). The CDR3 covers 13 residues. The germline CDR1 and CDR2 sequences are SGHTA and FQGNSA. Trimming cost V 6 bases and J 0 bases, with 8 bases left between them.

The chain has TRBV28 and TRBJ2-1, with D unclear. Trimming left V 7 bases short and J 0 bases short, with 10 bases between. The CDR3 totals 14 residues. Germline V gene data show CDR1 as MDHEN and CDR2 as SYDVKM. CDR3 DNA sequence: TGTGCCAGCACGTCCATTAGCTCCTACAATGAGCAGTTCTTC. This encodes CASTSISSYNEQFF.

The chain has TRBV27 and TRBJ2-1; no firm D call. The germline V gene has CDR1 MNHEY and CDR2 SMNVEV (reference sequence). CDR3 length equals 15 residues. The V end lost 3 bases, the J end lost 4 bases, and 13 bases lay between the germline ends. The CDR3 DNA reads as TGTGCCAGCAGTTTCGTCCCAGACCATTACAATGAGCAGTTCTTC. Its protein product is CASSFVPDHYNEQFF.

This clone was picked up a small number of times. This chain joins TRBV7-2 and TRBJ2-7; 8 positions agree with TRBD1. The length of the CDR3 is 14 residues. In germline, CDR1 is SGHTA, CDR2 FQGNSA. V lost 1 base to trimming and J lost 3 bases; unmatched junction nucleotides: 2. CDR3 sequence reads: CASSLGRGHYEQYF. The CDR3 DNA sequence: TGTGCCAGCAGCTTAGGCAGGGGGCACTACGAGCAGTACTTC.

The chain's CDR3 is CASRGGLHYEQYF. The CDR3 region has the DNA TGTGCCAGCAGAGGCGGGCTCCACTACGAGCAGTACTTC. V usage is TRBV28 and J usage is TRBJ2-7; possibly TRBD2 for D (5 bases). CDR1 MDHEN and CDR2 SYDVKM come from the germline V gene. Deletions cut 6 bases from V and 3 bases from J, with 12 bases between. The CDR3 has 13 amino acids.

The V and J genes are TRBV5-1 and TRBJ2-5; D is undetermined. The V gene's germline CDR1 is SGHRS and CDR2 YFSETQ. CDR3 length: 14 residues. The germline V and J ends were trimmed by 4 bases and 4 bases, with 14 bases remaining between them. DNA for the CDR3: TGCGCCAGCAGCCAAGAGCCAAACCGAGAGACCCAGTACTTC. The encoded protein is CASSQEPNRETQYF. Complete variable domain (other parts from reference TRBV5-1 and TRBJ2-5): KAGVTQTPRYLIKTRGQQVTLSCSPISGHRSVSWYQQTPGQGLQFLFEYFSETQRNKGNFPGRFSGRQFSNSRSEMNVSTLELGDSALYLCASSQEPNRETQYFGPGTRLLVL.

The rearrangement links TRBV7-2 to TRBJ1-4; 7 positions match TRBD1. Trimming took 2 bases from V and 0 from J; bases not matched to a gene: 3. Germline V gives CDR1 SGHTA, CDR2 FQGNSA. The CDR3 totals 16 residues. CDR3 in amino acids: CASSLRGTATNEKLFF. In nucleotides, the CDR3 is TGTGCCAGCAGCTTAAGGGGGACAGCAACTAATGAAAAACTGTTTTTT.

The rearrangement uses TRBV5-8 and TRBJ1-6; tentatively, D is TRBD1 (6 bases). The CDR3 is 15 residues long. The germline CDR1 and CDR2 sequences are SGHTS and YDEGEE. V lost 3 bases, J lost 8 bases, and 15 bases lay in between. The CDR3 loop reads CASSYLGALDSPLHF. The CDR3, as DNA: TGTGCCAGCAGCTACCTGGGGGCCTTGGATTCACCCCTCCACTTT.

Written as DNA, the CDR3 is TGCGCCAGCAGCCCTGACGGCTATGGCTACACCTTC. This gives the protein CASSPDGYGYTF. This chain links TRBV5-1 with TRBJ1-2; D uncertain. Per the germline V gene, CDR1 is SGHRS and CDR2 is YFSETQ. The CDR3 covers 12 residues. Deletions cut 4 bases from V and 4 bases from J, with 8 bases between. Based on the CDR3 plus reference TRBV5-1 and TRBJ1-2, the full variable domain is KAGVTQTPRYLIKTRGQQVTLSCSPISGHRSVSWYQQTPGQGLQFLFEYFSETQRNKGNFPGRFSGRQFSNSRSEMNVSTLELGDSALYLCASSPDGYGYTFGSGTRLTVV.

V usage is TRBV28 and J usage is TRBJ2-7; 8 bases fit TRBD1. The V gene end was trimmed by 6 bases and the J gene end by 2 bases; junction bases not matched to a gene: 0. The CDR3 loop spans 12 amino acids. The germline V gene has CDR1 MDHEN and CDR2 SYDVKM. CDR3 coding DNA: TGTGCCAGCAGGGACAGGGCCTACGAGCAGTACTTC. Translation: CASRDRAYEQYF.

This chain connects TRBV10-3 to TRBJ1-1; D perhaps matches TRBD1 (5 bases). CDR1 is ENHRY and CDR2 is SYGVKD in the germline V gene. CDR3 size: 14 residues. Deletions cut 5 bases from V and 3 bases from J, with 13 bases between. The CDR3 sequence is CAISPAGGYTEAFF. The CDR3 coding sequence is TGTGCCATCAGTCCAGCGGGGGGATACACTGAAGCTTTCTTT.

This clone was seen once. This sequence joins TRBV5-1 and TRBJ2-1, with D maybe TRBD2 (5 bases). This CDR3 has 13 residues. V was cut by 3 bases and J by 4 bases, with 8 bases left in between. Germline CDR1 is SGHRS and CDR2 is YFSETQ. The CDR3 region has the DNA TGCGCCAGCAGCTCAACTAGATACAATGAGCAGTTCTTC. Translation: CASSSTRYNEQFF.

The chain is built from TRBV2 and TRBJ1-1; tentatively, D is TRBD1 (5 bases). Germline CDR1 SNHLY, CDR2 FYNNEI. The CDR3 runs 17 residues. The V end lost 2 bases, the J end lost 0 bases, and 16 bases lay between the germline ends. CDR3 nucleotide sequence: TGTGCCAGCAGTGAATGGAGGGACCTGGTCATGAACACTGAAGCTTTCTTT. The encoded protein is CASSEWRDLVMNTEAFF.

CDR3 nucleotides: TGTGCCAGCCCCGAGGGGGGCTCGGGCTACAATGAGCAGTTCTTC. Its protein product is CASPEGGSGYNEQFF. The chain is built from TRBV9 and TRBJ2-1, with D tentatively TRBD1 or TRBD2 (6 bases each). Germline V CDR1 and CDR2: SGDLS, YYNGEE. V lost 7 bases and J lost 3, with 17 bases in between. This CDR3 contains 15 residues.

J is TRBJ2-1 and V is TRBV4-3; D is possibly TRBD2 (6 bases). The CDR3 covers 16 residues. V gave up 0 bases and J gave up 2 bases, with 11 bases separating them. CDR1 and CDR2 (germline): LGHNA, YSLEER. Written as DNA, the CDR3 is TGCGCCAGCAGCCAAGATCTCGAGCGGGCCTACAATGAGCAGTTCTTC. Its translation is CASSQDLERAYNEQFF.

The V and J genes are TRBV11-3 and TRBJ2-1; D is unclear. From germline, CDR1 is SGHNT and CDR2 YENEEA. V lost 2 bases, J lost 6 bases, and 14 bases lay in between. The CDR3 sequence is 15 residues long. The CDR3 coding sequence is TGTGCCAGCAGCTTACGAACCCCGAAGGGCAATGAGCAGTTCTTC. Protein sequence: CASSLRTPKGNEQFF. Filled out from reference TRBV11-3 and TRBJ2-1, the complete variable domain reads EAGVVQSPRYKIIEKKQPVAFWCNPISGHNTLYWYLQNLGQGPELLIRYENEEAVDDSQLPKDRFSAERLKGVDSTLKIQPAELGDSAVYLCASSLRTPKGNEQFFGPGTRLTVL.

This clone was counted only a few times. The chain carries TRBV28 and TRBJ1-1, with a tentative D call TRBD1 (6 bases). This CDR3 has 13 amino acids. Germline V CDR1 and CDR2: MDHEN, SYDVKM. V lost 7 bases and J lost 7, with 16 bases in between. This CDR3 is CASNLGQPFEAFF. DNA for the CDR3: TGTGCCAGCAATTTGGGACAACCGTTTGAAGCTTTCTTT.

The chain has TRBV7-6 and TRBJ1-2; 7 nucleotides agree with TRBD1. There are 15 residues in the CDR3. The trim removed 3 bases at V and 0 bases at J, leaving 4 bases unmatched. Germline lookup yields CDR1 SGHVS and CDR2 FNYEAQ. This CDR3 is CASSFGQAPNYGYTF. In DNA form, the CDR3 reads TGTGCCAGCAGCTTCGGACAGGCCCCTAACTATGGCTACACCTTC.

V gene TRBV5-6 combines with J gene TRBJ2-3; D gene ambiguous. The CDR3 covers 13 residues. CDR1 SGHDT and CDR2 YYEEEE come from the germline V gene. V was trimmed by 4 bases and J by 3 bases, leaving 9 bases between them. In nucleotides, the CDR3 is TGTGCCAGCAGCGCTTACGGGACAGATACGCAGTATTTT. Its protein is CASSAYGTDTQYF. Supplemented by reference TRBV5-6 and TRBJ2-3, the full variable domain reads DAGVTQSPTHLIKTRGQQVTLRCSPKSGHDTVSWYQQALGQGPQFIFQYYEEEERQRGNFPDRFSGHQFPNYSSELNVNALLLGDSALYLCASSAYGTDTQYFGPGTRLTVL.

The CDR3, as DNA: TGTGCCAGCAGCTTGGGCACCGGGACAGGGGACTTCATAAGCAATCAGCCCCAGCATTTT. It is translated as CASSLGTGTGDFISNQPQHF. The chain couples TRBV5-8 to TRBJ1-5, with 10 bases that match TRBD1. The CDR3 sequence is 20 residues long. Germline values: CDR1 SGHTS, CDR2 YDEGEE. With V trimmed by 0 bases and J by 1 base, 13 bases remained unmatched.

CDR3 sequence: CASSVTGTGSEQFF. The CDR3 nucleotides are TGTGCCAGCAGTGTAACCGGGACAGGGAGCGAGCAGTTCTTC. The chain couples TRBV25-1 to TRBJ2-1; 9 bases map to TRBD1. Germline-derived CDR1 and CDR2 are MGHDK and SYGVNS. With 4 bases clipped from V and 10 bases from J, the junction kept 8 bases outside the gene matches. This CDR3 region has 14 residues.

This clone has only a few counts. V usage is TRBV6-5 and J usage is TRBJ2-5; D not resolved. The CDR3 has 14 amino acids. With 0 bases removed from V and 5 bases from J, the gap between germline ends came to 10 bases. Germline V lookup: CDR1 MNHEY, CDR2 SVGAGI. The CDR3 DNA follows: TGTGCCAGCAGTTACTCGAGGACCCGGGAGACCCAGTACTTC. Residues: CASSYSRTRETQYF.

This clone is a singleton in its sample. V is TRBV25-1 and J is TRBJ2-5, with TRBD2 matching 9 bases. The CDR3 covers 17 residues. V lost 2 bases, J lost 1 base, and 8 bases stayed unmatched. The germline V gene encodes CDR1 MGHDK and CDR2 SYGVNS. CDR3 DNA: TGTGCCAGCAGTGAACTTTGGGGGCGGGAGGGCCAAGAGACCCAGTACTTC. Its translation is CASSELWGREGQETQYF.

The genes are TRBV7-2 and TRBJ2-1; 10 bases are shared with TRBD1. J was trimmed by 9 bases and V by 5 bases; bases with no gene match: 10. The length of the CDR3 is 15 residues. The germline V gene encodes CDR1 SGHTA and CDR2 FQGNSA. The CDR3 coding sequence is TGTGCCAGCAGCCCTGGACAGGGGGGAATCGGTGAGCAGTTCTTC. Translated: CASSPGQGGIGEQFF.

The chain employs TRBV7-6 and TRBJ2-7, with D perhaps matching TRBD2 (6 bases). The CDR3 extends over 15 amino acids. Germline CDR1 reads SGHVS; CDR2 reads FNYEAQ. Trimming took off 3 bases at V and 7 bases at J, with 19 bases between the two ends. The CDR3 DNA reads TGTGCCAGCAGCTTTGGGGGGTACTCCGTGGGGGAGCAGTACTTC. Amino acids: CASSFGGYSVGEQYF.

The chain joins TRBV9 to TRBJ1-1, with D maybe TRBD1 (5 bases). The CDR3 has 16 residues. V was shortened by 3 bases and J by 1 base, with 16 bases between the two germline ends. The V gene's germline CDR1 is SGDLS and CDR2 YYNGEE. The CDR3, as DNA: TGTGCCAGCAGCGAGCCCCCGGGACTGGCGAACACTGAAGCTTTCTTT. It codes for CASSEPPGLANTEAFF.

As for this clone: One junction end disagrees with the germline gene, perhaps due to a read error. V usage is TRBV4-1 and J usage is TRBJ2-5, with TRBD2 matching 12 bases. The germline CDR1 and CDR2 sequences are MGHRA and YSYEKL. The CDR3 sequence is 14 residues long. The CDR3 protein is CASSSLAGGASLHF. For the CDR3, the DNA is TGCGCCAGCAGCTCCCTAGCGGGGGGGGCCTCGCTTCACTTC.